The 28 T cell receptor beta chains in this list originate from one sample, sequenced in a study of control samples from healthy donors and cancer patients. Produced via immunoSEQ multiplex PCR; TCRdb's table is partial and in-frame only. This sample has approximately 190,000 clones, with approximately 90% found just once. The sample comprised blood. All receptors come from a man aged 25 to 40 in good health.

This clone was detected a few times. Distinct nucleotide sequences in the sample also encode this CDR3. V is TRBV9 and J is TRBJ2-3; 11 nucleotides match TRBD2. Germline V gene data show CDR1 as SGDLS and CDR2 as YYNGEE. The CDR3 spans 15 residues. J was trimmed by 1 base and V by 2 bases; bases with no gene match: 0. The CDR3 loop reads CASSVSGGGTDTQYF. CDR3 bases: TGTGCCAGCAGCGTTAGCGGGGGGGGCACAGATACGCAGTATTTT. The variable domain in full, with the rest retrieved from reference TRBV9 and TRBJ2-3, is DSGVTQTPKHLITATGQRVTLRCSPRSGDLSVYWYQQSLDQGLQFLIQYYNGEERAKGNILERFSAQQFPDLHSELNLSSLELGDSALYFCASSVSGGGTDTQYFGPGTRLTVL.

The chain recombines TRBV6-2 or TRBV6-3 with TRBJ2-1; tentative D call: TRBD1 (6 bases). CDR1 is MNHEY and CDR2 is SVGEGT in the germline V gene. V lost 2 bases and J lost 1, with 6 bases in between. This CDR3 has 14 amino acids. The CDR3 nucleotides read TGTGCCAGCAGTTACGACAGGTCCTACAATGAGCAGTTCTTC. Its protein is CASSYDRSYNEQFF.

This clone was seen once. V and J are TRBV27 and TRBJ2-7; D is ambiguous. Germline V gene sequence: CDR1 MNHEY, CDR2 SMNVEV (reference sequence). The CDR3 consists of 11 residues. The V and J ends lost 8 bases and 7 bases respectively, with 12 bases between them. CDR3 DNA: TGTGCCAGCGGACCCCCCGGGGAGCAGTACTTC. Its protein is CASGPPGEQYF.

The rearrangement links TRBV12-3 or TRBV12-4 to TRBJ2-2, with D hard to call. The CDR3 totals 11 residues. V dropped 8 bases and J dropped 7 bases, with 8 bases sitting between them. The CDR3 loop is CASFLLGELFF. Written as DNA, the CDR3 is TGTGCCAGCTTTCTTCTCGGGGAGCTGTTTTTT.

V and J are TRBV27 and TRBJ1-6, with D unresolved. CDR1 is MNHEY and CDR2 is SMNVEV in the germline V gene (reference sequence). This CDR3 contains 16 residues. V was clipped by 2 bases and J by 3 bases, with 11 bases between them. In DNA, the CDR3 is TGTGCCAGCAGTTTAAGAGGCCAGAACTATAATTCACCCCTCCACTTT. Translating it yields CASSLRGQNYNSPLHF.

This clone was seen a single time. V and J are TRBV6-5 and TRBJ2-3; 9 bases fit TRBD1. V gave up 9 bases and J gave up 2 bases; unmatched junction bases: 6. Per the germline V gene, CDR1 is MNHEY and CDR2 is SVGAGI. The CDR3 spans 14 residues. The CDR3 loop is CASTGTGFTDTQYF. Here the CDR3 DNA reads TGTGCCAGTACCGGGACAGGGTTCACAGATACGCAGTATTTT.

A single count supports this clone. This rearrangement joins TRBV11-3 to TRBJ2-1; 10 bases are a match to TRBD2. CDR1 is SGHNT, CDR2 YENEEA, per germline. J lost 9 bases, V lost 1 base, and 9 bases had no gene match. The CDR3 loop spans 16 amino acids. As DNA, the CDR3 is TGTGCCAGCAGCTTAGGGTTAGCGGGGGGCAGGGGTGAGCAGTTCTTC. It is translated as CASSLGLAGGRGEQFF.

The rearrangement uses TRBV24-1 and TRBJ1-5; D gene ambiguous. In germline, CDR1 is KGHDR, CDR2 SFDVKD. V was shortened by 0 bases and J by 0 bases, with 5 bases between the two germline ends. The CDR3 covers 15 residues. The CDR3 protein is CATSDLTVSNQPQHF. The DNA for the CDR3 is TGTGCCACCAGTGATTTGACAGTTAGCAATCAGCCCCAGCATTTT.

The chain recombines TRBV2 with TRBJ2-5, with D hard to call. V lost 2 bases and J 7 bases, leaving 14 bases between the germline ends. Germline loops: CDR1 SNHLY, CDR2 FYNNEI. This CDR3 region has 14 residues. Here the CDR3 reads CASSEQAPPATQYF. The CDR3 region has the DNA TGTGCCAGCAGTGAACAAGCGCCTCCCGCGACCCAGTACTTC.

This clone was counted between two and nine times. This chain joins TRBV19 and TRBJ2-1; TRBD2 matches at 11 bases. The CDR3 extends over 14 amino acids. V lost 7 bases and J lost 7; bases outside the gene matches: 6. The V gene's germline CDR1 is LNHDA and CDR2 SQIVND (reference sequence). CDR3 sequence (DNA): TGTGCCAGTAATAGCGGGGGGGCCGCAAATGAGCAGTTCTTC. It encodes CASNSGGAANEQFF. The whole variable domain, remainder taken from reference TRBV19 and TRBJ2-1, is DGGITQSPKYLFRKEGQNVTLSCEQNLNHDAMYWYRQDPGQGLRLIYYSQIVNDFQKGDIAEGYSVSREKKESFPLTVTSAQKNPTAFYLCASNSGGAANEQFFGPGTRLTVL.

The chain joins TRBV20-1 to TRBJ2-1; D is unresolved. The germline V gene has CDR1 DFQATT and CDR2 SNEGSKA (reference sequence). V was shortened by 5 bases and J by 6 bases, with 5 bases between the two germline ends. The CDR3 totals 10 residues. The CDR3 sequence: CSASPNEQFF. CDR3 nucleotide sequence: TGCAGTGCTTCCCCCAATGAGCAGTTCTTC.

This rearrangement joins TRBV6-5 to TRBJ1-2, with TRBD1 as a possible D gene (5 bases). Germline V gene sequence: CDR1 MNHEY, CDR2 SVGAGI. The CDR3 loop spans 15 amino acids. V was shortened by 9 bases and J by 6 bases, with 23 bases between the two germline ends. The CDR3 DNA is TGTGCCAGTACGACCCAGACAGTCGGGGGGGATGGCTACACCTTC. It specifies CASTTQTVGGDGYTF.

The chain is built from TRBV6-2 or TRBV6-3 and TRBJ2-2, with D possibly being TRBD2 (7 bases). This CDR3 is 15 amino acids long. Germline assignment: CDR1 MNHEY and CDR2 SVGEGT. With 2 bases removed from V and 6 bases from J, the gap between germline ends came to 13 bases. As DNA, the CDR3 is TGTGCCAGCAGTTACGAGTCGGGGGGCCCCGGGGAGCTGTTTTTT. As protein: CASSYESGGPGELFF.

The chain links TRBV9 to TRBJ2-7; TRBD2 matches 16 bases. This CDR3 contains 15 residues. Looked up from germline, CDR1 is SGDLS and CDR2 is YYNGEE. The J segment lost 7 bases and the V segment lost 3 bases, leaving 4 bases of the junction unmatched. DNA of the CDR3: TGTGCCAGCAGCGCGGGACTAGCGGGGGGGCAAGAGCAGTACTTC. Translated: CASSAGLAGGQEQYF.

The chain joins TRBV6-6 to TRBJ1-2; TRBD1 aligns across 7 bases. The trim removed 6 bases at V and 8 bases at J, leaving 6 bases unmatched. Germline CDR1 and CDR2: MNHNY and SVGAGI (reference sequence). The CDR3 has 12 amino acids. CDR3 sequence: CASRPGTEGYTF. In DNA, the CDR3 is TGTGCCAGCAGACCCGGGACAGAGGGCTACACCTTC.

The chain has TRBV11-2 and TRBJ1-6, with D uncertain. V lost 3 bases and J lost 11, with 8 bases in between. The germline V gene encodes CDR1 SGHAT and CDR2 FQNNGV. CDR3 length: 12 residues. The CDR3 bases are TGTGCCAGCAGCTTGGGCACCCCACCCCTCCACTTT. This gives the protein CASSLGTPPLHF.

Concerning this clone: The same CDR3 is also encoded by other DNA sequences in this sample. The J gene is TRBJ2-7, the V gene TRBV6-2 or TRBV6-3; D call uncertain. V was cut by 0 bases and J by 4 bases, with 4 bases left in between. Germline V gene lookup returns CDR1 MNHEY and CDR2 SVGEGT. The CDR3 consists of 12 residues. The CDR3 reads CASSYSFYEQYF. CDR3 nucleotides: TGTGCCAGCAGTTACTCCTTTTACGAGCAGTACTTC.

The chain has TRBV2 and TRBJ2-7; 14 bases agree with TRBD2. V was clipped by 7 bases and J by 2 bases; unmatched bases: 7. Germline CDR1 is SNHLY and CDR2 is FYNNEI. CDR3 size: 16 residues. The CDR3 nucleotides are TGTGCCAGCACCGAAAGGGGACTAGCGGGAGCCTACGAGCAGTACTTC. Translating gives CASTERGLAGAYEQYF.

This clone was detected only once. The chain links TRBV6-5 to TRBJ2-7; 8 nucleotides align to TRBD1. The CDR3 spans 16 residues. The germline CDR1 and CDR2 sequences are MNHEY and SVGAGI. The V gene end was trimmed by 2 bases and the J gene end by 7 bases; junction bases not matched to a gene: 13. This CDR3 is CASSYTGTGPRREQYF. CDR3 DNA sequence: TGTGCCAGCAGTTACACCGGGACAGGTCCTAGAAGGGAGCAGTACTTC.

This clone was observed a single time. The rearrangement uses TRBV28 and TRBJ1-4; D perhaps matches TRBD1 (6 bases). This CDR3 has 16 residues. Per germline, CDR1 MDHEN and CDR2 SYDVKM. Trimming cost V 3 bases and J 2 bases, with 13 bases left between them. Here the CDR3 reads CASSLLGGATNEKLFF. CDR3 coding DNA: TGTGCCAGCAGTTTGTTGGGGGGCGCTACTAATGAAAAACTGTTTTTT.

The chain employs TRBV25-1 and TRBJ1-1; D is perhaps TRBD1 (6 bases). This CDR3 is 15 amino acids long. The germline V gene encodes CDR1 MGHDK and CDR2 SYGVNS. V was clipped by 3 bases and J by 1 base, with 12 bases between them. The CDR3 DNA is TGTGCCAGCAGTGACTGGGGGGCCGGGAACACTGAAGCTTTCTTT. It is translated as CASSDWGAGNTEAFF.

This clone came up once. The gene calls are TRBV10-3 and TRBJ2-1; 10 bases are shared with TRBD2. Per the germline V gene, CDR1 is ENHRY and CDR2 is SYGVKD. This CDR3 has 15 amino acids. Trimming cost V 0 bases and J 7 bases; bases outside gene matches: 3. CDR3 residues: CAISESASGGNEQFF. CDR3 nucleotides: TGTGCCATCAGTGAGTCGGCTAGCGGGGGTAATGAGCAGTTCTTC.

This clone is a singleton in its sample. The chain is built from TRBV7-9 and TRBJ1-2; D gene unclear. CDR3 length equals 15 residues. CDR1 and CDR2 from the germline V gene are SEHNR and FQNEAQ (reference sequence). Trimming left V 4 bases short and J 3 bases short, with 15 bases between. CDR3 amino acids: CASSSAITGDYGYTF. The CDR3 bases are TGTGCCAGCAGCTCTGCTATTACCGGGGACTATGGCTACACCTTC.

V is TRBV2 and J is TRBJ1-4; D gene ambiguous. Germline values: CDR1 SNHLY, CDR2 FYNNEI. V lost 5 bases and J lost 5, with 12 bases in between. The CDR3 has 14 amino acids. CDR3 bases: TGTGCCAGCAGTCCGGCGAAGCTAAATGAAAAACTGTTTTTT. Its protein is CASSPAKLNEKLFF.

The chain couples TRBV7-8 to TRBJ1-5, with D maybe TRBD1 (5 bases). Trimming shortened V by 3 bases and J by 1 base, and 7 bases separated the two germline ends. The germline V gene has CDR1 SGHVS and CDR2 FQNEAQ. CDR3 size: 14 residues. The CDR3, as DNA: TGTGCCAGCAGCTTGGACACGAGCAATCAGCCCCAGCATTTT. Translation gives CASSLDTSNQPQHF.

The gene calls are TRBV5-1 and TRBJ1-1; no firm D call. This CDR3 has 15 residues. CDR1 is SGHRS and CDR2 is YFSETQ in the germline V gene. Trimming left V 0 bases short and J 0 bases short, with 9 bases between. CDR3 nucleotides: TGCGCCAGCAGCTTGGAACCAGGTCTGAACACTGAAGCTTTCTTT. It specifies CASSLEPGLNTEAFF.

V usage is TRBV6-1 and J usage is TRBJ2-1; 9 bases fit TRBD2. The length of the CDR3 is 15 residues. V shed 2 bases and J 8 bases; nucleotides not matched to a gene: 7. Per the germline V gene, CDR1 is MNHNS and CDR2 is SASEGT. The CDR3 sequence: CASSEWASGVDEQFF. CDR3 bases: TGTGCCAGCAGTGAATGGGCTAGCGGGGTCGATGAGCAGTTCTTC.

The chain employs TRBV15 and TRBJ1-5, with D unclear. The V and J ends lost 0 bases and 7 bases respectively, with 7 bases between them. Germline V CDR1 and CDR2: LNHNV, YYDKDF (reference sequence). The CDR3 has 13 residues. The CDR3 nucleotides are TGTGCCACCAGCAGAGATGAGGGACAGCCCCAGCATTTT. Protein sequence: CATSRDEGQPQHF.